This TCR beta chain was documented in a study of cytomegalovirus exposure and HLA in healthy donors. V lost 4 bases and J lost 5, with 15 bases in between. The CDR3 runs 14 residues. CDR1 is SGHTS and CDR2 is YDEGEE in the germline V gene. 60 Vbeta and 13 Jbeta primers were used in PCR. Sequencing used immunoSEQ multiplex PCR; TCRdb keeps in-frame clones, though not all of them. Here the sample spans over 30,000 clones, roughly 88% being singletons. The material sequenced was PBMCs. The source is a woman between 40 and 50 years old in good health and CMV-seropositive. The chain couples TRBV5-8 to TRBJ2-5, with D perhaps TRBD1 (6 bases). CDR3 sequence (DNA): TGTGCCAGCAGCAACACAGGGAAGTGGGAGACCCAGTACTTC. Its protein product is CASSNTGKWETQYF. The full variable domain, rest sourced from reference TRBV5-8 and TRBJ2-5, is EAGVTQSPTHLIKTRGQQATLRCSPISGHTSVYWYQQALGLGLQFLLWYDEGEERNRGNFPPRFSGRQFPNYSSELNVNALELEDSALYLCASSNTGKWETQYFGPGTRLLVL.